The clone carrying this TCR beta chain occurred many times. These data are taken from a study of kidney transplant recipient with SARS-CoV-2 infection. V was clipped by 4 bases and J by 4 bases, with 11 bases between them. Germline values: CDR1 SGHNT, CDR2 YYREEE (reference sequence). The CDR3 has 13 residues. In TCRdb, the reads were re-called with MiXCR into one record per CDR3 protein. Counted here are fewer than 250,000 distinct CDR3 sequences, less than 35% occurring once; the ten biggest clones make up around 6.8%. This specimen consisted of a blood sample, obtained at baseline and on roughly day 120 from a kidney transplant recipient. The TCR comes from a male patient between 25 and 39 years old who had COVID-19 and was a kidney transplant recipient. The T cells may partly be graft donor cells. The chain couples TRBV5-4 to TRBJ1-1, with D unclear. The CDR3 nucleotides are TGTGCCAGCAGCCTGAGGGTGAGCACTGAAGCTTTCTTT. The encoded protein is CASSLRVSTEAFF.